One and the same sample provided the 5 T cell receptor beta chains below, sequenced in a study of blood T cell repertoires in COVID-19. The protocol was immunoSEQ multiplex PCR, while the TCRdb copy is restricted to in-frame clones and leaves out a portion. The sample contains approximately 220,000 clones, around 87% of which appear only once. The sequenced sample was PBMCs or T cells enriched from blood (not recorded which). The source of these receptors is a woman younger than 30 in a cohort exposed to, infected with or recovered from COVID-19 (not recorded which).

The chain is built from TRBV5-4 and TRBJ2-1, with 9 bases fitting TRBD2. Per the germline V gene, CDR1 is SGHNT and CDR2 is YYREEE (reference sequence). The CDR3 totals 15 residues. V was pared by 0 bases and J by 7 bases, with 5 bases of the junction left unmatched. The CDR3 spells CASSLGGLARNEQFF. Here the CDR3 DNA reads TGTGCCAGCAGCTTGGGGGGACTAGCACGGAATGAGCAGTTCTTC. The whole variable domain, filled in from reference TRBV5-4 and TRBJ2-1, reads ETGVTQSPTHLIKTRGQQVTLRCSSQSGHNTVSWYQQALGQGPQFIFQYYREEENGRGNFPPRFSGLQFPNYSSELNVNALELDDSALYLCASSLGGLARNEQFFGPGTRLTVL.

The rearrangement links TRBV7-2 to TRBJ1-1; 10 nucleotides match TRBD1. From germline, CDR1 is SGHTA and CDR2 FQGNSA. This CDR3 has 15 amino acids. V shed 3 bases and J 3 bases; nucleotides not matched to a gene: 4. CDR3 nucleotides: TGTGCCAGCAGCTTTGACAGGGGGCGGGACACTGAAGCTTTCTTT. Protein product: CASSFDRGRDTEAFF. Using reference TRBV7-2 and TRBJ1-1 for the parts outside the CDR3, the full variable domain is GAGVSQSPSNKVTEKGKDVELRCDPISGHTALYWYRQSLGQGLEFLIYFQGNSAPDKSGLPSDRFSAERTGGSVSTLTIQRTQQEDSAVYLCASSFDRGRDTEAFFGQGTRLTVV.

V usage is TRBV28 and J usage is TRBJ1-2; 8 positions agree with TRBD1. Trimming at V came to 5 bases and at J to 5 bases, leaving 7 bases not matched to a gene. Germline CDR1 and CDR2: MDHEN and SYDVKM. The CDR3 loop spans 14 amino acids. CDR3 nucleotide sequence: TGTGCCAGCAGTCTCCGACAGGGGCCATATGGCTACACCTTC. Protein: CASSLRQGPYGYTF.

V gene TRBV3-1 (or the pseudogene TRBV3-2) combines with J gene TRBJ1-2; D not resolved. Per germline, CDR1 LGHDT and CDR2 YNNKEL (reference sequence). V lost 0 bases and J lost 6, with 11 bases in between. CDR3 length equals 14 residues. CDR3 sequence: CASSQDDNGDGYTF. Here the CDR3 DNA reads TGTGCCAGCAGCCAAGATGATAACGGAGATGGCTACACCTTC.

CDR3 amino acids: CASSFYTLGEKLFF. CDR3 bases: TGCGCCAGCAGCTTTTATACGCTCGGTGAAAAACTGTTTTTT. The rearrangement uses TRBV5-1 and TRBJ1-4; D unclear. V was pared by 2 bases and J by 7 bases, with 12 bases between. The V gene's germline CDR1 is SGHRS and CDR2 YFSETQ. This CDR3 is 14 amino acids long.